This T cell receptor (beta chain) was identified during a study of blood T cells in healthy people across ages. General observations from the study: Age brought a roughly linear fall in TCR beta diversity measured per million T cells. More naive CD4+ cells and higher diversity marked long-lived donors relative to aged donors.

Donors each provided roughly 10 milliliters of peripheral blood. In its sample, this clonotype was seen once. Its specificity is not known. At one of its ends the junction is not consistent with the germline gene, which may arise from a read error. Through a sample-barcoded 5' primer and a J-beta primer mix, a second PCR was run for about 6 to 11 cycles. From the 5' RACE reads, TCRdb called clonotypes with MiXCR, one entry per CDR3 protein. The repertoire has approximately 1.5 million distinct CDR3 sequences, roughly a third of them found once; the top ten carry approximately 10%. The CDR3 has 13 amino acids.

The origin of this receptor is a woman in her 30s in good health. Sequenced sample: blood. The chain is built from TRBV12-3 or TRBV12-4 and TRBJ2-1, with D perhaps matching TRBD1 (5 bases). The CDR3 coding sequence is TGTGCCAGCAGCCTTGACAGCTACACTGAGCAGTTCTTC. This gives the protein CASSLDSYTEQFF.